The 18 T cell receptor beta chains given below trace back to one sample, sequenced in a study of OX40 agonist ivuxolimab in advanced cancers. Here immunoSEQ multiplex PCR was the method, and the copy in TCRdb shows in-frame clones only, minus some. The table has under 100,000 clones, 85% to 90% seen once. Here the sequenced sample was CD4+ or CD8+ T cells sorted from blood, taken in a trial of the OX40 agonist ivuxolimab. The source is an adult with an advanced solid tumor such as melanoma, head and neck, liver or kidney cancer.

This chain joins TRBV6-1 and TRBJ2-2, with TRBD2 matching 14 bases. The CDR3 has 20 amino acids. The junction had 7 bases not matched to a gene; V was cut back by 0 bases and J by 1 base. Germline CDR1 is MNHNS and CDR2 is SASEGT. CDR3 DNA: TGTGCCAGCAGTGAAGCTCGCGGACTAGCGGGAGGTGGGAACACCGGGGAGCTGTTTTTT. Protein product: CASSEARGLAGGGNTGELFF.

The chain joins TRBV9 to TRBJ1-1, with TRBD1 identical over 7 bases. CDR1 is SGDLS and CDR2 is YYNGEE in the germline V gene. The V segment lost 2 bases and the J segment 3 bases; nucleotides outside the gene matches: 10. This CDR3 is 16 amino acids long. CDR3 loop: CASSVGTAGRDTEAFF. In nucleotides, the CDR3 is TGTGCCAGCAGCGTTGGGACAGCCGGAAGGGACACTGAAGCTTTCTTT. Complete variable domain (other parts from reference TRBV9 and TRBJ1-1): DSGVTQTPKHLITATGQRVTLRCSPRSGDLSVYWYQQSLDQGLQFLIQYYNGEERAKGNILERFSAQQFPDLHSELNLSSLELGDSALYFCASSVGTAGRDTEAFFGQGTRLTVV.

This clone was seen just once. This chain links TRBV19 with TRBJ2-2, with 7 bases aligning to TRBD1. The CDR3 is made up of 16 amino acids. V trimming: 3 bases; J trimming: 2 bases; junction bases outside the gene matches: 6. Germline loops: CDR1 LNHDA, CDR2 SQIVND (reference sequence). The CDR3 loop reads CASSIGRGLNTGELFF. The CDR3 DNA is TGTGCCAGTAGTATTGGTAGGGGGCTAAACACCGGGGAGCTGTTTTTT.

The J gene is TRBJ2-3, the V gene TRBV18; unclear D gene. The CDR3 is 15 amino acids. V was clipped by 2 bases and J by 3 bases, with 12 bases between them. The V gene's germline CDR1 is KGHSH and CDR2 LQKENI. The CDR3 protein is CASSPVRLGTDTQYF. CDR3 DNA: TGTGCCAGCTCACCAGTCAGGTTGGGGACAGATACGCAGTATTTT.

This chain connects TRBV11-2 to TRBJ2-1; D is perhaps TRBD1 (5 bases). Germline loops: CDR1 SGHAT, CDR2 FQNNGV. The CDR3 has 15 amino acids. V was trimmed by 3 bases and J by 8 bases, leaving 17 bases between them. CDR3 nucleotide sequence: TGTGCCAGCAGCTTTAAAGGTGGGGCCGCACATGAGCAGTTCTTC. Its protein is CASSFKGGAAHEQFF.

The chain combines TRBV27 with TRBJ1-1, with 9 bases lining up with TRBD1. The CDR3 consists of 18 residues. Germline assignment: CDR1 MNHEY and CDR2 SMNVEV (reference sequence). Unmatched junction bases numbered 13, after V lost 4 bases and J lost 1 base. In DNA, the CDR3 is TGTGCCAGCAGTTCCGCGACCGGGACAGGGTCGTGGAACACTGAAGCTTTCTTT. Translation gives CASSSATGTGSWNTEAFF.

V and J are TRBV7-6 and TRBJ1-1, with D perhaps TRBD1 (6 bases). The V gene's germline CDR1 is SGHVS and CDR2 FNYEAQ. The length of the CDR3 is 12 residues. V lost 5 bases and J lost 10, with 14 bases in between. CDR3 sequence (DNA): TGTGCCAGCAGCCGCTTAGAGACAGGAGCTTTCTTT. It translates to CASSRLETGAFF.

V gene TRBV29-1 combines with J gene TRBJ1-1; 12 nucleotides agree with TRBD1. CDR1 and CDR2 (germline): SQVTM, ANQGSEA. The CDR3 covers 15 residues. V dropped 5 bases and J dropped 4; count of bases not matched to a gene: 8. The CDR3 spells CSVRGQGAFGTEAFF. The CDR3 coding sequence is TGCAGCGTTCGGGGACAGGGGGCCTTTGGCACTGAAGCTTTCTTT. The variable domain in full, completed from reference TRBV29-1 and TRBJ1-1, reads SAVISQKPSRDICQRGTSLTIQCQVDSQVTMMFWYRQQPGQSLTLIATANQGSEATYESGFVIDKFPISRPNLTFSTLTVSNMSPEDSSIYLCSVRGQGAFGTEAFFGQGTRLTVV.

The gene calls are TRBV19 and TRBJ2-2, with 7 bases lining up with TRBD1. The V gene's germline CDR1 is LNHDA and CDR2 SQIVND (reference sequence). V shed 6 bases, J shed 0 bases, and the junction held 1 base outside the gene matches. The CDR3 is made up of 14 amino acids. CDR3 in DNA: TGTGCCAGTAGGGACAGGCCGAACACCGGGGAGCTGTTTTTT. Translation gives CASRDRPNTGELFF.

There are a few counts of this clone. The genes are TRBV29-1 and TRBJ2-1, with D perhaps TRBD1 (6 bases). The germline V gene encodes CDR1 SQVTM and CDR2 ANQGSEA. The ends were cut back, 7 bases at V and 0 bases at J, with 10 bases in the middle. CDR3 length: 13 amino acids. The CDR3: CSARQASYNEQFF. As DNA, the CDR3 is TGCAGCGCAAGACAGGCCTCCTACAATGAGCAGTTCTTC.

The J gene is TRBJ2-1, the V gene TRBV28, with 8 bases identical to TRBD2. Germline values: CDR1 MDHEN, CDR2 SYDVKM. With V trimmed by 5 bases and J by 4 bases, 13 bases remained unmatched. There are 17 residues in the CDR3. The CDR3 DNA reads as TGTGCCAGCAGTCCCCCCCGTGGGCTAGCGGGTTACAATGAGCAGTTCTTC. This sequence encodes CASSPPRGLAGYNEQFF.

The chain uses TRBV10-3 and TRBJ2-3, with a possible D match to TRBD1 (6 bases). Germline assignment: CDR1 ENHRY and CDR2 SYGVKD. The CDR3 consists of 12 residues. V shed 5 bases and J shed 4 bases, with 7 bases lying between them. This CDR3 is CAISQGPDTQYF. CDR3 nucleotide sequence: TGTGCCATCAGTCAGGGGCCAGATACGCAGTATTTT.

The V and J genes are TRBV2 and TRBJ1-2; D is undetermined. V lost 0 bases and J lost 4, with 12 bases in between. CDR1 SNHLY and CDR2 FYNNEI come from the germline V gene. CDR3 size: 15 residues. The CDR3, as DNA: TGTGCCAGCAGTGAAGCGAGACCGAGAACCTATGGCTACACCTTC. Protein: CASSEARPRTYGYTF. Using reference TRBV2 and TRBJ1-2 for the parts outside the CDR3, the full variable domain is EPEVTQTPSHQVTQMGQEVILRCVPISNHLYFYWYRQILGQKVEFLVSFYNNEISEKSEIFDDQFSVERPDGSNFTLKIRSTKLEDSAMYFCASSEARPRTYGYTFGSGTRLTVV.

This clone showed up just once. This chain connects TRBV9 to TRBJ2-5, with unresolved D. The CDR3 runs to 16 residues. V lost 4 bases, J lost 5 bases, and 21 bases lay in between. Germline CDR1 reads SGDLS; CDR2 reads YYNGEE. CDR3 nucleotides: TGTGCCAGCAGCCCCACCGCCGGCTTCGCGAGGGAGACCCAGTACTTC. It encodes CASSPTAGFARETQYF.

The rearrangement links TRBV7-2 to TRBJ2-5; TRBD2 agrees at 10 bases. This CDR3 is 15 amino acids long. The V and J ends lost 5 bases and 4 bases, in that order; junction bases with no gene match: 7. The germline V gene has CDR1 SGHTA and CDR2 FQGNSA. The CDR3 sequence is CASSPSGGASETQYF. CDR3 DNA: TGTGCCAGCAGCCCGAGCGGGGGGGCCTCAGAGACCCAGTACTTC. The variable domain in full, with the rest retrieved from reference TRBV7-2 and TRBJ2-5, is GAGVSQSPSNKVTEKGKDVELRCDPISGHTALYWYRQSLGQGLEFLIYFQGNSAPDKSGLPSDRFSAERTGGSVSTLTIQRTQQEDSAVYLCASSPSGGASETQYFGPGTRLLVL.

This sequence joins TRBV25-1 and TRBJ2-5; weak D call: TRBD2 (6 bases). Per germline, CDR1 MGHDK and CDR2 SYGVNS. The ends were cut back, 2 bases at V and 7 bases at J, with 17 bases in the middle. The CDR3 runs to 15 residues. CDR3 loop: CASSELGTVGGTQYF. The CDR3 nucleotides read TGTGCCAGCAGTGAACTCGGGACTGTGGGGGGGACCCAGTACTTC.

The chain joins TRBV6-1 to TRBJ1-3; D remains ambiguous. The CDR3 is made up of 14 amino acids. V lost 8 bases and J lost 3, with 14 bases in between. Germline CDR1 reads MNHNS; CDR2 reads SASEGT. The CDR3 sequence is CASSGRALGNTIYF. In DNA, the CDR3 is TGTGCCAGCTCAGGTCGGGCACTTGGAAACACCATATATTTT.

Regarding this clone: This CDR3 is also generated by other DNA sequences in the sample. The V gene is TRBV6-1, the J gene TRBJ1-2; 7 positions agree with TRBD1. CDR3 size: 17 residues. J lost 2 bases, V lost 6 bases, and 15 bases had no gene match. CDR1 and CDR2 (germline): MNHNS, SASEGT. In DNA form, the CDR3 reads TGTGCCAGCAGAGAACTACCCCCGACGACAGGGAACTATGGCTACACCTTC. Amino acid sequence: CASRELPPTTGNYGYTF.